The 5 T cell receptor beta chains below come from one sample, sequenced in a study of T cells in Graves' hyperthyroidism and ophthalmopathy (dated by TCRdb to 2018 to 2020). Receptors were amplified or captured by multiplex PCR. TCRdb lists the instrument as Illumina HiSeq 2000. TCR beta CDR3 regions were amplified from RNA transcripts. A first-round RT-PCR of the TCR CDR3 used the HTBI primer set with the Qiagen OneStep RT-PCR kit. Using fastp trimming at Q25 and MiXCR clonotype assembly, TCRdb reanalyzed the public sequencing data and kept in-frame beta chains. Rows with a matching CDR3 protein are joined into one entry that keeps the most common DNA and genes. The sample table lists more than 300,000 distinct CDR3 sequences, 18% of them with a count of one. 35% to 45% of the sample is taken by the ten largest. Input material: blood. The source is a man aged 18 to 35 with Graves' ophthalmopathy.

This clonotype was counted ten times or more. CDR3 bases: TGTGCCACCGGAGACAGGGATACTGAAGCTTTCTTT. Its translation is CATGDRDTEAFF. The genes are TRBV24-1 and TRBJ1-1; TRBD1 matches at 7 bases. This CDR3 comprises 12 residues. Germline V gives CDR1 KGHDR, CDR2 SFDVKD. V shed 9 bases, J shed 5 bases, and the junction held 5 bases outside the gene matches.

This clonotype was found once. The DNA of the CDR3 is TGCAGCGGCCGATTCTTGGCAGATACGCAGTATTTT. It specifies CSGRFLADTQYF. V is TRBV29-1 and J is TRBJ2-3; D remains ambiguous. The germline V and J ends were trimmed by 7 bases and 4 bases, with 12 bases remaining between them. This CDR3 region has 12 residues. Germline V lookup: CDR1 SQVTM, CDR2 ANQGSEA.

This clonotype was picked up a small number of times. CDR3: CATSGATSGYEQYF. CDR3 nucleotide sequence: TGTGCCACCAGTGGGGCGACTAGCGGCTACGAGCAGTACTTC. The J gene is TRBJ2-7, the V gene TRBV24-1; 9 nucleotides align to TRBD2. The CDR3 is 14 amino acids. CDR1 KGHDR and CDR2 SFDVKD come from the germline V gene. Unmatched junction bases numbered 4, after V lost 5 bases and J lost 3 bases.

The V gene is TRBV6-1, the J gene TRBJ2-7, with TRBD2 matching over 11 bases. The CDR3 extends over 16 amino acids. V lost 6 bases, J lost 4 bases, and 11 bases stayed unmatched. Germline CDR1 and CDR2: MNHNS and SASEGT. In DNA, the CDR3 is TGTGCCAGCAGGAAGACTAGCGGGATAAGTATGTACGAGCAGTACTTC. This sequence encodes CASRKTSGISMYEQYF.

Concerning this clonotype itself: A much larger clone sits a single nucleotide away, making a read error possible. The gene calls are TRBV7-9 and TRBJ2-5; tentatively, D is TRBD1 or TRBD2 (6 bases each). The CDR3 runs to 12 residues. Per germline, CDR1 SEHNR and CDR2 FQNEAQ (reference sequence). CDR3 loop: CASSFRGETRYF. CDR3 DNA: TGTGCCAGCAGCTTTAGGGGGGAGACCCGGTACTTC. The variable domain in full, with the rest retrieved from reference TRBV7-9 and TRBJ2-5, is DTGVSQNPRHKITKRGQNVTFRCDPISEHNRLYWYRQTLGQGPEFLTYFQNEAQLEKSRLLSDRFSAERPKGSFSTLEIQRTEQGDSAMYLCASSFRGETRYFGPGTRLLVL.